These 30 T cell receptor beta chains share one sample of origin, sequenced in a study of cytomegalovirus exposure and HLA in healthy donors (dated by TCRdb to about 2017). The library relied on the immunoSEQ multiplex PCR assay. What TCRdb holds here is the immuneACCESS table cut down to in-frame rearrangements. Part of the clones is not present; checked against another copy, under half of the missing clones reflect an unresolved V gene, and the others are unexplained. The sample has some 170,000 clones on record, about 89% of them singletons. The top ten constitute 6% to 8% of the sample. The sequenced sample consisted of PBMCs. The receptors were sampled from a man under 40 in good health and CMV-seropositive.

The J gene is TRBJ1-3, the V gene TRBV5-1; D unresolved. This CDR3 has 15 amino acids. CDR1 is SGHRS and CDR2 is YFSETQ in the germline V gene. Trimming shortened V by 6 bases and J by 4 bases, and 17 bases separated the two germline ends. The CDR3 here is CASTVAKGSGNTIYF. For the CDR3, the DNA is TGCGCCAGCACTGTTGCAAAGGGCTCGGGAAACACCATATATTTT. The variable domain in full, with the rest retrieved from reference TRBV5-1 and TRBJ1-3, is KAGVTQTPRYLIKTRGQQVTLSCSPISGHRSVSWYQQTPGQGLQFLFEYFSETQRNKGNFPGRFSGRQFSNSRSEMNVSTLELGDSALYLCASTVAKGSGNTIYFGEGSWLTVV.

The V call is TRBV4-1, the J call TRBJ2-5; D possibly corresponds to TRBD2 (7 bases). CDR1 is MGHRA, CDR2 YSYEKL, per germline. V was cut by 0 bases and J by 4 bases, with 18 bases left in between. There are 17 residues in the CDR3. The CDR3 region has the DNA TGCGCCAGCAGCCAAGAGGGGGGGGCGCGCCGGGGAGAGACCCAGTACTTC. Translating gives CASSQEGGARRGETQYF.

This chain uses TRBV6-1 with TRBJ2-1; 9 nucleotides align to TRBD2. The ends lost 6 bases at V and 2 bases at J; junction bases unmatched: 2. This CDR3 region has 14 residues. The germline CDR1 and CDR2 sequences are MNHNS and SASEGT. This CDR3 reads CASRSSGAYNEQFF. The CDR3 DNA follows: TGTGCCAGCAGGTCTAGCGGGGCCTACAATGAGCAGTTCTTC.

Here the CDR3 reads CASSLTYGAGELFF. The DNA for the CDR3 is TGTGCCAGCAGCCTCACTTATGGGGCCGGGGAGCTGTTTTTT. This chain uses TRBV14 with TRBJ2-2, with unresolved D. CDR1 and CDR2 from the germline V gene are SGHDN and FVKESK. The CDR3 has 14 amino acids. V was pared by 4 bases and J by 6 bases, with 12 bases between.

This chain joins TRBV6-5 and TRBJ1-1; tentatively, D is TRBD1 (5 bases). This CDR3 is 15 amino acids long. CDR1 and CDR2 (germline): MNHEY, SVGAGI. V gave up 5 bases and J gave up 3 bases, with 16 bases separating them. CDR3 in amino acids: CASSPRGVGDTEAFF. CDR3 DNA sequence: TGTGCCAGCAGTCCCCGTGGGGTAGGGGACACTGAAGCTTTCTTT.

The chain carries TRBV25-1 and TRBJ2-2; the D gene could be TRBD1 or TRBD2 (6 bases each). The CDR3 consists of 17 residues. V was trimmed by 6 bases and J by 1 base, leaving 18 bases between them. The V gene's germline CDR1 is MGHDK and CDR2 SYGVNS. CDR3 DNA sequence: TGTGCCAGCAGCTGGGGGGCCGGGACTCTGAACACCGGGGAGCTGTTTTTT. This codes for CASSWGAGTLNTGELFF.

The chain couples TRBV12-5 to TRBJ1-6, with D perhaps matching TRBD1 (5 bases). Germline V gene lookup returns CDR1 LGHNT and CDR2 FRNRAP. The germline V and J ends were trimmed by 5 bases and 7 bases, with 18 bases remaining between them. The CDR3 covers 16 residues. Here the CDR3 reads CASGLDPIGGNSPLHF. Written as DNA, the CDR3 is TGTGCTAGTGGTCTCGACCCCATCGGGGGGAATTCACCCCTCCACTTT.

V and J are TRBV29-1 and TRBJ2-5; the D is unclear. Germline V lookup: CDR1 SQVTM, CDR2 ANQGSEA. Trimming took 7 bases from V and 2 from J, leaving 14 bases between them. The CDR3 totals 13 residues. The CDR3 nucleotides read TGCAGCGCCACTGCAGTGCCTCAAGAGACCCAGTACTTC. It codes for CSATAVPQETQYF.

This CDR3 is CASSTPVGLAGGPSTDTQYF. The CDR3 nucleotides read TGTGCCAGCAGCACCCCAGTAGGACTAGCGGGAGGGCCTAGCACAGATACGCAGTATTTT. The rearrangement uses TRBV9 and TRBJ2-3, with 15 bases matching TRBD2. The germline V gene has CDR1 SGDLS and CDR2 YYNGEE. V lost 4 bases and J lost 0; bases outside the gene matches: 12. This CDR3 has 20 residues.

V is TRBV7-9 and J is TRBJ1-2, with D perhaps matching TRBD1 (5 bases). CDR1 SEHNR and CDR2 FQNEAQ come from the germline V gene (reference sequence). V dropped 0 bases and J dropped 3 bases, with 17 bases sitting between them. CDR3 length: 17 amino acids. CDR3 residues: CASSLAFGGERDYGYTF. DNA for the CDR3: TGTGCCAGCAGCTTAGCATTCGGGGGAGAAAGGGACTATGGCTACACCTTC.

The sample holds one count of this clone. The chain combines TRBV4-2 with TRBJ2-7, with 9 positions matching TRBD1. Germline CDR1 is LGHNA and CDR2 is YNFKEQ. This CDR3 has 18 residues. V shed 0 bases and J 4 bases; nucleotides not matched to a gene: 13. CDR3 nucleotides: TGTGCCAGCAGCCAAGATCTTCTTGGGACAGGGACGACGTACGAGCAGTACTTC. It codes for CASSQDLLGTGTTYEQYF.

V gene TRBV25-1 combines with J gene TRBJ1-1, with D possibly matching TRBD1 (6 bases). The CDR3 totals 16 residues. Germline CDR1 reads MGHDK; CDR2 reads SYGVNS. V was cut by 2 bases and J by 3 bases, with 16 bases left in between. In DNA form, the CDR3 reads TGTGCCAGCAGTGAAACCCTCGGGGCAGGGGACACTGAAGCTTTCTTT. Its protein product is CASSETLGAGDTEAFF.

The rearrangement joins TRBV4-1 to TRBJ1-2; tentative D call: TRBD1 (5 bases). With 0 bases removed from V and 3 bases from J, the gap between germline ends came to 14 bases. This CDR3 has 16 residues. Germline V gene sequence: CDR1 MGHRA, CDR2 YSYEKL. The CDR3 sequence: CASSQDLRQGHYGYTF. The CDR3 region has the DNA TGCGCCAGCAGCCAAGATCTGCGGCAGGGACACTATGGCTACACCTTC.

The chain employs TRBV1 and TRBJ1-2; TRBD1, the table's D call, was not compared with the DNA. TRBV1 is tagged as a pseudogene. CDR3 length: 16 residues. The CDR3 sequence: CTSSQDRGRARYGYTF. Here the CDR3 DNA reads TGCACCAGCAGCCAAGATAGGGGCAGGGCCCGTTATGGCTACACCTTC.

This chain uses TRBV6-1 with TRBJ1-2, with unresolved D. There are 13 residues in the CDR3. V lost 3 bases to trimming and J lost 4 bases, with 9 bases between them. The V gene's germline CDR1 is MNHNS and CDR2 SASEGT. CDR3 nucleotides: TGTGCCAGCAGTGACCAGGCCATCTATGGCTACACCTTC. Amino acids: CASSDQAIYGYTF.

The chain uses TRBV29-1 and TRBJ2-5, with 12 bases identical to TRBD2. The DNA end lines up better with TRBJ2-7; the J call may be wrong. Germline assignment: CDR1 SQVTM and CDR2 ANQGSEA. This CDR3 has 15 residues. The CDR3 sequence: CSVLTRTSGTYEQYF. The CDR3 DNA follows: TGCAGCGTCCTAACCCGGACTAGCGGGACCTACGAGCAGTACTTC.

The rearrangement links TRBV27 to TRBJ2-3; no firm D call. The CDR3 consists of 13 residues. Germline CDR1 reads MNHEY; CDR2 reads SMNVEV (reference sequence). Trimming took 3 bases from V and 6 from J, leaving 10 bases between them. The CDR3 is CASSFSAPDTQYF. CDR3 nucleotide sequence: TGTGCCAGCAGTTTTTCCGCGCCTGATACGCAGTATTTT.

The J gene is TRBJ2-7, the V gene TRBV15, with D perhaps matching TRBD2 (7 bases). V was cut by 0 bases and J by 6 bases, with 12 bases left in between. CDR3 length: 14 residues. Germline-derived CDR1 and CDR2 are LNHNV and YYDKDF (reference sequence). The CDR3 DNA follows: TGTGCCACCAGCAGAGATCGGGGGGCAGGCGAGCAGTACTTC. This translates into CATSRDRGAGEQYF.

The chain couples TRBV5-4 to TRBJ1-2; 7 bases align to TRBD1. This CDR3 spans 16 amino acids. CDR1 and CDR2 (germline): SGHNT, YYREEE (reference sequence). J gave up 1 base and V 4 bases, and 10 bases lay outside the gene matches. This CDR3 is CASSPTGTIRNYGYTF. The CDR3 DNA reads TGTGCCAGCAGCCCGACAGGGACGATTCGTAACTATGGCTACACCTTC.

V usage is TRBV7-3 and J usage is TRBJ2-1; possibly TRBD1 for D (5 bases). Germline V gives CDR1 SGHTA, CDR2 FQGTGA. The CDR3 runs to 15 residues. V was trimmed by 2 bases and J by 3 bases, leaving 11 bases between them. CDR3 region: CASSLVQGNYNEQFF. DNA of the CDR3: TGTGCCAGCAGCTTAGTGCAGGGAAACTACAATGAGCAGTTCTTC.

This clone was detected only once. The chain is built from TRBV27 and TRBJ2-7; 10 bases match TRBD2. J was trimmed by 3 bases and V by 5 bases; bases with no gene match: 7. The CDR3 covers 15 residues. CDR1 is MNHEY, CDR2 SMNVEV, per germline (reference sequence). The CDR3 reads CASSAPRLAGYEQYF. CDR3 coding DNA: TGTGCCAGCAGTGCCCCCCGACTAGCGGGCTACGAGCAGTACTTC.

The chain links TRBV28 to TRBJ2-7; D might be TRBD2 (5 bases). The CDR3 covers 16 residues. Germline V gene data show CDR1 as MDHEN and CDR2 as SYDVKM. Trimming removed 3 bases from V and 0 bases from J, with 15 bases in between. Here the CDR3 DNA reads TGTGCCAGCAGTTTTTCGCGGTGGACTGTCTCCTACGAGCAGTACTTC. Its translation: CASSFSRWTVSYEQYF.

The chain is built from TRBV29-1 and TRBJ1-1; a weak D match, TRBD1 (6 bases). The CDR3 is 15 amino acids. Germline V gives CDR1 SQVTM, CDR2 ANQGSEA. V was clipped by 5 bases and J by 5 bases, with 21 bases between them. The CDR3 DNA reads as TGCAGCGTTTTAGGTGCGGTACAGGGATGGACTGAAGCTTTCTTT. Protein sequence: CSVLGAVQGWTEAFF.

The chain has TRBV6-1 and TRBJ1-5, with D tentatively TRBD1 (5 bases). This CDR3 is built from 13 residues. Trimming cost V 3 bases and J 6 bases, with 9 bases left between them. Germline V gives CDR1 MNHNS, CDR2 SASEGT. DNA for the CDR3: TGTGCCAGCAGTGACACGCAGGGTCAGCCCCAGCATTTT. It specifies CASSDTQGQPQHF.

The chain carries TRBV29-1 and TRBJ1-1; 8 bases are shared with TRBD1. V was clipped by 6 bases and J by 6 bases; unmatched bases: 12. Germline V gene lookup returns CDR1 SQVTM and CDR2 ANQGSEA. The CDR3 spans 14 residues. In DNA, the CDR3 is TGCAGCGTCGAGCTTGGACAGGGAGGCGCTGAAGCTTTCTTT. It codes for CSVELGQGGAEAFF.

This chain connects TRBV6-1 to TRBJ2-4; D is possibly TRBD2 (6 bases). There are 15 residues in the CDR3. CDR1 MNHNS and CDR2 SASEGT come from the germline V gene. V lost 4 bases to trimming and J lost 0 bases, with 10 bases between them. The CDR3 DNA follows: TGTGCCAGCAGTGGCCGGGGGACAGCCAAAAACATTCAGTACTTC. This codes for CASSGRGTAKNIQYF.

The genes are TRBV9 and TRBJ2-2; 10 bases match TRBD1. J was trimmed by 7 bases and V by 3 bases; bases with no gene match: 9. Germline values: CDR1 SGDLS, CDR2 YYNGEE. The length of the CDR3 is 16 residues. The DNA of the CDR3 is TGTGCCAGCAGCGGATATGACAGGGGGCAGGGCGGGGAGCTGTTTTTT. Its translation is CASSGYDRGQGGELFF. Looking up the rest from reference TRBV9 and TRBJ2-2 gives the full variable domain: DSGVTQTPKHLITATGQRVTLRCSPRSGDLSVYWYQQSLDQGLQFLIQYYNGEERAKGNILERFSAQQFPDLHSELNLSSLELGDSALYFCASSGYDRGQGGELFFGEGSRLTVL.

The chain combines TRBV7-2 with TRBJ1-6; tentative D call: TRBD1 (5 bases). CDR1 SGHTA and CDR2 FQGNSA come from the germline V gene. V was clipped by 1 base and J by 9 bases, with 10 bases between them. The CDR3 runs to 14 residues. The CDR3 reads CASSLGRDGSPLHF. In DNA, the CDR3 is TGTGCCAGCAGCTTAGGCAGGGACGGTTCACCCCTCCACTTT.

The rearrangement joins TRBV7-9 to TRBJ1-2; no firm D call. V lost 5 bases, J lost 2 bases, and 12 bases lay in between. The length of the CDR3 is 14 residues. The germline CDR1 and CDR2 sequences are SEHNR and FQNEAQ (reference sequence). The CDR3 DNA sequence: TGTGCCAGCAGCCGCCGTGAGGAAAACTATGGCTACACCTTC. This encodes CASSRREENYGYTF.

This chain joins TRBV4-3 and TRBJ1-1; 7 bases match TRBD1. The CDR3 is made up of 14 amino acids. Germline values: CDR1 LGHNA, CDR2 YSLEER. Losses at the gene ends were 7 bases for V and 3 bases for J; bases not matched to a gene: 8. CDR3 DNA sequence: TGCGCCAGCAAACCGGGACAGAGGGACACTGAAGCTTTCTTT. Translating gives CASKPGQRDTEAFF.